What follows are 27 T cell receptor beta chains derived from one specimen sequenced in a study of tumor-infiltrating lymphocytes in primary liver carcinoma. Starting material of 400 to 600 ng total RNA yielded TCR beta cDNA via a constant-region primer. Generation of the TCR beta libraries relied on three nested multiplex PCR rounds using slightly modified ARM-PCR. Two initial PCR rounds of roughly 10 cycles each paired TRBV1-TRBV30 forward primers with a C-beta reverse primer. Each CDR3 protein is one row after TCRdb ran MiXCR on the multiplex PCR reads. The sample records hundreds of thousands of distinct CDR3 sequences, almost 60% being singletons. Blood RNA came from unsorted whole blood; germline DNA was also extracted. Sequencing was performed on peripheral blood. These receptors originate from a woman under 40 with primary liver carcinoma and hepatitis B virus infection.

This clonotype appeared many times. This sequence joins TRBV6-2 or TRBV6-3 and TRBJ2-7; TRBD1 aligns across 11 bases. Germline V CDR1 and CDR2: MNHEY, SVGEGT. Trimming cost V 6 bases and J 12 bases; bases outside gene matches: 13. CDR3 length: 14 residues. This CDR3 reads CASRSAGTGGMWYF. Here the CDR3 DNA reads TGTGCCAGCAGATCCGCGGGGACAGGGGGTATGTGGTACTTC.

The rearrangement uses TRBV29-1 and TRBJ2-2; 7 bases are shared with TRBD1. Germline-derived CDR1 and CDR2 are SQVTM and ANQGSEA. The CDR3 length is 14 residues. After removal of 4 bases from V and 6 bases from J, the junction contained 8 bases not matched to a gene. CDR3 residues: CSVGGQPRPGELFF. CDR3 in DNA: TGCAGCGTTGGGGGACAGCCGAGACCCGGGGAGCTGTTTTTT.

For this clonotype: Without the conserved terminal phenylalanine or tryptophan, this CDR3 likely stems from a read error. The rearrangement links TRBV12-5 to TRBJ2-7; D tentatively fits TRBD1 or TRBD2 (5 bases each). The germline V gene encodes CDR1 LGHNT and CDR2 FRNRAP. The CDR3 loop spans 13 amino acids. Trimming cost V 6 bases and J 2 bases, with 11 bases left between them. The CDR3 bases are TGTGCTAGTGGCTGGGACGGCACCTACGAGCAGTACTTG. This gives the protein CASGWDGTYEQYL.

This clonotype was detected only once. A clone one base away is much larger, so this may be a read error. The chain joins TRBV6-5 to TRBJ1-2; no clear D. CDR1 and CDR2 from the germline V gene are MNHEY and SVGAGI. The CDR3 consists of 13 residues. Trimming stripped 1 base from V and 9 bases from J, with 12 bases between. DNA of the CDR3: TGTGCCAGCAGTTACTGGCCGGAGGATAGCTACACCTTC. This codes for CASSYWPEDSYTF.

The chain has TRBV6-2 or TRBV6-3 and TRBJ2-5; D ambiguous. The germline V gene encodes CDR1 MNHEY and CDR2 SVGEGT. The ends were cut back, 5 bases at V and 3 bases at J, with 19 bases in the middle. This CDR3 contains 16 residues. CDR3 amino acids: CASSILSASRKETQYF. The CDR3 DNA sequence: TGTGCCAGCAGTATACTTTCCGCCAGCAGGAAAGAGACCCAGTACTTC.

The gene calls are TRBV20-1 and TRBJ2-1, with D uncertain. This CDR3 contains 11 residues. V lost 6 bases to trimming and J lost 10 bases, with 13 bases between them. Germline values: CDR1 DFQATT, CDR2 SNEGSKA (reference sequence). The CDR3 nucleotides are TGCAGTGCCGCCATTCTTTGGGAGCAGTTCTTC. Residues: CSAAILWEQFF.

The chain couples TRBV6-6 to TRBJ2-1; TRBD1 is a possible D gene (6 bases). V lost 9 bases to trimming and J lost 0 bases, with 15 bases between them. The V gene's germline CDR1 is MNHNY and CDR2 SVGAGI (reference sequence). The CDR3 spans 15 residues. CDR3 residues: CASSEGHSSYNEQFF. The CDR3 bases are TGTGCCAGTAGCGAGGGACACAGCTCCTACAATGAGCAGTTCTTC.

Turning to this clonotype: This may be a read error: a much more frequent sequence differs by one nucleotide. CDR3 DNA: TGTGCCACTACAGAGGGCGTTCGTGGCTACACCTTC. This encodes CATTEGVRGYTF. The genes are TRBV6-2 or TRBV6-3 and TRBJ1-2; D uncertain. The germline V and J ends were trimmed by 10 bases and 7 bases, with 16 bases remaining between them. The CDR3 runs to 12 residues. From germline, CDR1 is MNHEY and CDR2 SVGEGT.

The chain couples TRBV29-1 to TRBJ2-3; D unresolved. Germline CDR1 and CDR2: SQVTM and ANQGSEA. The CDR3 totals 14 residues. This CDR3 reads CSVRKWVGTDTQYF. The CDR3 bases are TGCAGTGTTCGCAAGTGGGTCGGCACAGATACGCAGTATTTT.

This clonotype has ten or more counts. The chain couples TRBV6-6 to TRBJ1-1; a possible D gene is TRBD1 (6 bases). With 7 bases removed from V and 1 base from J, the gap between germline ends came to 16 bases. This CDR3 comprises 15 residues. Germline V gene lookup returns CDR1 MNHNY and CDR2 SVGAGI (reference sequence). In DNA form, the CDR3 reads TGTGCCAGCACCAAAGGCCAGACAGGGAACACTGAAGCTTTCTTT. It codes for CASTKGQTGNTEAFF.

J is TRBJ2-1 and V is TRBV5-4; 12 bases map to TRBD2. The trim removed 4 bases at V and 2 bases at J, leaving 7 bases unmatched. The germline CDR1 and CDR2 sequences are SGHNT and YYREEE (reference sequence). This CDR3 has 17 amino acids. The CDR3 bases are TGTGCCAGCAGCCTAGGGACTAGCGGGCACCCCTACAATGAGCAGTTCTTC. Protein product: CASSLGTSGHPYNEQFF.

The chain recombines TRBV12-3 or TRBV12-4 with TRBJ1-6; D uncertain. CDR3 length: 17 residues. The CDR3 region has the DNA TGTCCCTGCAGTTTAAGCGCGTACAGCTCCTATAATTCACCCCTCCACTTT. Protein: CPCSLSAYSSYNSPLHF.

On this clonotype itself: The germline gene is not matched at one end of the junction; a read error may be the cause. The chain recombines TRBV11-2 with TRBJ1-1; perhaps TRBD1 as D (6 bases). This CDR3 has 14 amino acids. Germline V gene sequence: CDR1 SGHAT, CDR2 FQNNGV. The CDR3 DNA reads TGTGCCAGCAGCTTAGGGGCCTGGGACACTGAAGCCTTCTTT. It yields the protein CASSLGAWDTEAFF.

As to this clonotype: This sequence may be a read error, since a much larger clone differs from it by one base. This chain links TRBV12-3 or TRBV12-4 with TRBJ2-7; TRBD2 matches 8 bases. CDR3 size: 16 residues. The CDR3 DNA sequence: TGTGACAGCAGTTCCCGCACTAGCGGAGGAGCCTACGAGCAGTACTTC. It translates to CDSSSRTSGGAYEQYF.

On this clonotype itself: At one end the junction does not follow the germline gene, possibly because of a read error. The rearrangement uses TRBV11-2 and TRBJ2-3; 8 bases fit TRBD1. Germline CDR1 and CDR2: SGHAT and FQNNGV. This CDR3 comprises 16 residues. CDR3 in amino acids: CASSLRPTGATDMQYF. CDR3 in DNA: TGTGCCAGCAGCCTGAGACCGACAGGGGCCACGGATATGCAGTATTTT.

The V and J genes are TRBV9 and TRBJ2-1; D might be TRBD2 (6 bases). Germline values: CDR1 SGDLS, CDR2 YYNGEE. Trimming took off 3 bases at V and 5 bases at J, with 15 bases between the two ends. This CDR3 comprises 15 residues. The CDR3 here is CASSARRESHNEQFF. As DNA, the CDR3 is TGTGCCAGCAGCGCACGCCGGGAGTCTCACAATGAGCAGTTCTTC.

V gene TRBV6-1 combines with J gene TRBJ1-2; TRBD1 is a possible D gene (6 bases). Between the trimmed V and J ends, which lost 0 bases and 8 bases, there was a span of 16 bases. The CDR3 sequence is 15 residues long. Germline V gene sequence: CDR1 MNHNS, CDR2 SASEGT. Here the CDR3 reads CASSEAPGAVQGYTF. For the CDR3, the DNA is TGTGCCAGCAGTGAAGCGCCAGGGGCGGTTCAAGGCTACACCTTC.

Of note for this clonotype: The junction and the germline gene differ at one end; a read error may be behind it. The rearrangement uses TRBV11-1 and TRBJ2-1; 8 bases agree with TRBD2. The CDR3 extends over 15 amino acids. Germline lookup yields CDR1 SGHAT and CDR2 FQDESV (reference sequence). The CDR3 sequence: CACSSVAGTYKEQFF. The DNA of the CDR3 is TGTGCCTGCAGCTCAGTAGCGGGAACCTACAAGGAGCAGTTCTTC. The whole variable domain, filled in from reference TRBV11-1 and TRBJ2-1, reads EAEVAQSPRYKITEKSQAVAFWCDPISGHATLYWYRQILGQGPELLVQFQDESVVDDSQLPKDRFSAERLKGVDSTLKIQPAELGDSAMYLCACSSVAGTYKEQFFGPGTRLTVL.

With respect to this clonotype: Given a much more abundant clone one base away, this may be a read error. This chain links TRBV4-1 with TRBJ2-2; D is ambiguous. Trimming cost V 0 bases and J 10 bases, with 9 bases left between them. The germline V gene encodes CDR1 MGHRA and CDR2 YSYEKL. The CDR3 runs to 13 residues. CDR3 DNA sequence: TGCGCCAGCAGCCAAGATCGGTACGAGGAGCTGTTTTTT. Protein sequence: CASSQDRYEELFF.

A remark on this clonotype: Since no conserved phenylalanine or tryptophan closes the CDR3, a read error is the likely cause. J is TRBJ2-2 and V is TRBV11-1, with D tentatively TRBD2 (5 bases). The CDR3 runs to 15 residues. Per the germline V gene, CDR1 is SGHAT and CDR2 is FQDESV (reference sequence). The CDR3 nucleotides are TGTGCCAGCAGCACGCCGGTGGGAAGGCACGGGGAACTGTTTATT. It specifies CASSTPVGRHGELFI.

A remark on this clonotype: A much larger clone differs from this one at a single base, so this may be a read error. This chain connects TRBV6-5 to TRBJ2-3; D unclear. The CDR3 sequence is 13 residues long. Germline CDR1 MNHEY, CDR2 SVGAGI. CDR3 nucleotide sequence: TGTGCCGGCAGTTACATCGCGCGAGATACGCAGTATTTT. Translating gives CAGSYIARDTQYF.

In its sample, this clonotype was seen many times. V is TRBV6-6 and J is TRBJ2-3; possibly TRBD2 for D (6 bases). Between the trimmed V and J ends, which lost 6 bases and 0 bases, there was a span of 10 bases. Per the germline V gene, CDR1 is MNHNY and CDR2 is SVGAGI (reference sequence). There are 14 residues in the CDR3. The chain's CDR3 is CASSRGTSTDTQYF. For the CDR3, the DNA is TGTGCCAGCAGCCGCGGGACTAGCACAGATACGCAGTATTTT.

The sample holds a few counts of this clonotype. The conserved closing phenylalanine or tryptophan is absent in this CDR3, likely reflecting a read error. No DNA is shown, since the ends of the CDR3 on it are uncertain; the CDR3 is the one TCRdb lists. The CDR3 reads CSVDGLAGEVSIQY. This chain connects TRBV29-1 to TRBJ2-4; the D call TRBD2 from the table was never checked on the DNA. Inclusive of both ends, the CDR3 amounts to 14 amino acids. From germline, CDR1 is SQVTM and CDR2 ANQGSEA.

This clonotype was seen a few times. The J gene is TRBJ2-1, the V gene TRBV10-3; 7 bases agree with TRBD2. From germline, CDR1 is ENHRY and CDR2 SYGVKD. Unmatched junction bases numbered 8, after V lost 4 bases and J lost 8 bases. The CDR3 covers 14 residues. CDR3 sequence: CAISGSGGSDEQFF. In DNA form, the CDR3 reads TGTGCCATCAGTGGATCTGGCGGGAGCGATGAGCAGTTCTTC.

This clonotype was counted a single time. A read error is likely, as this CDR3 ends without the conserved phenylalanine or tryptophan. The DNA is omitted, as the CDR3 cannot be located on it reliably, and the CDR3 follows TCRdb's listing. The chain uses TRBV6-6 and TRBJ2-1; whether TRBD2, the table's D call, matches the DNA was not checked. From germline, CDR1 is MNHNY and CDR2 SVGAGI (reference sequence). The CDR3 is 18 amino acids long, termini counted. The CDR3 reads CASSDPVGTGGAYNERFL.

This clonotype has a handful of counts. This sequence joins TRBV4-1 and TRBJ2-1; no clear D gene. The CDR3 sequence is 14 residues long. V was pared by 3 bases and J by 5 bases, with 11 bases between. Germline-derived CDR1 and CDR2 are MGHRA and YSYEKL. CDR3 coding DNA: TGCGCCAGCAGCCAGGCCCACTTGGACAATGAGCAGTTCTTC. As protein: CASSQAHLDNEQFF.

This clonotype was counted a few times. The genes are TRBV28 and TRBJ2-1; 7 bases are shared with TRBD1. This CDR3 has 16 residues. V was clipped by 6 bases and J by 4 bases; unmatched bases: 12. CDR1 and CDR2 from the germline V gene are MDHEN and SYDVKM. The CDR3 DNA sequence: TGTGCCAGCAGCATCCCAGACAGGGTTGGTTACAATGAGCAGTTCTTC. Amino acid sequence: CASSIPDRVGYNEQFF.